This T cell receptor (beta chain) emerged from a study of regulatory T cells in long-lasting Graves disease. The time point denotes: newly diagnosed GD, antithyroid drugs for less than 3 months. Preparation of the TCR library used RNA extracted from PBMCs. Library construction for TCR beta used iRepertoire HTBI primers and Arm-PCR of CDR3 regions. MiXCR, run by TCRdb on the multiplex PCR reads, gives a single entry per CDR3 protein. This table has more than 400,000 distinct CDR3 sequences, 15% to 20% appearing once. Study-level findings and limits: Favoring TRBV28, TRBJ1-2 and TRBJ2-5 was a feature seen in persistent disease.

Germline CDR1 is LNHDA and CDR2 is SQIVND (reference sequence). The CDR3 runs to 15 residues. With 5 bases clipped from V and 1 base from J, the junction kept 5 bases outside the gene matches. Remarks on this clonotype: Its antigen is as yet unknown.

These records were also assigned to another study, of T cells in Graves' hyperthyroidism and ophthalmopathy.

The rearrangement links TRBV19 to TRBJ2-7, with 10 bases aligning to TRBD1. This specimen was peripheral blood mononuclear cells (PBMCs), taken at new diagnosis, from a patient treated with antithyroid drugs. The sequence derives from a man between 40 and 49 years old with Graves disease. This chain's CDR3 is CASSDRDRGSYEQYF. CDR3 bases: TGTGCCAGTAGTGACCGGGACAGGGGATCCTACGAGCAGTACTTC.